Listed below are T cell receptor beta chains from one sample, sequenced in a study of T cells in localized non-small cell lung cancer. Using immunoSEQ multiplex PCR, the repertoire was profiled, and TCRdb retains in-frame clones only, with some absent. The sample lists about 33,000 clones, about 92% occurring once. The starting material was peripheral blood, obtained before any cancer treatment. The receptors here all came from a female donor aged 60 or older with stage I lung adenocarcinoma. CDR3s include the opening cysteine and the closing phenylalanine or tryptophan.

>TRBV7-8|TRBJ1-1|11
CASSPRTEAFF
>TRBV29-1|TRBJ2-1|15
CSVLQGTPGGNEQFF
>TRBV7-9|TRBJ1-1|17
CASSFPPGSSLYTEAFF
>TRBV5-6|TRBJ1-4|17
CASSLNRLGTTFEKLFF
>TRBV27|TRBJ1-1|14
CASRRIPGNTEAFF
>TRBV18|TRBJ2-2|17
CASSPRAGAFGTGELFF
>TRBV5-1|TRBJ1-2|13
CASSLREFYGYTF
>TRBV19|TRBJ1-1|14
CASSIGAANTEAFF
>TRBV6-4|TRBJ1-6|13
CASRLDSGSPLHF
>TRBV7-9|TRBJ2-3|14
CASSRRDFIDTQYF
>TRBV5-5|TRBJ2-3|17
CASSLSGGSVATDTQYF
>TRBV4-2|TRBJ1-2|13
CASSQSGGYGYTF
>TRBV5-1|TRBJ1-2|13
CASSLRSDTFYTF
>TRBV18|TRBJ2-4|13
CASSPTTENIQYF
>TRBV5-6|TRBJ1-6|15
CASSQGEAVNSPLHF
>TRBV19|TRBJ2-7|15
CASSPQGQIPYEQYF
>TRBV6-5|TRBJ2-5|15
CASSYSGTGGQTQYF
>TRBV7-3|TRBJ1-1|15
CASSLWGQLNTEAFF
>TRBV6-6|TRBJ1-1|11
CASLGDTEAFF
>TRBV7-9|TRBJ1-5|15
CASSFGGRDGQPQHF
>TRBV5-4|TRBJ2-2|15
CASSSMSAGTGELFF
>TRBV25-1|TRBJ1-6|15
CASSRGGTHNSPLHF
>TRBV7-8|TRBJ1-4|19
CASSLATLQWSGEREKLFF
>TRBV6-1|TRBJ1-6|13
CASMTGVGSPLHF
>TRBV19|TRBJ2-2|18
CASSIPTTSGGHTGELFF
>TRBV7-6|TRBJ1-6|18
CASSSLAGEATYNSPLHF
>TRBV7-2|TRBJ1-3|15
CASSPQGFKEDTIYF